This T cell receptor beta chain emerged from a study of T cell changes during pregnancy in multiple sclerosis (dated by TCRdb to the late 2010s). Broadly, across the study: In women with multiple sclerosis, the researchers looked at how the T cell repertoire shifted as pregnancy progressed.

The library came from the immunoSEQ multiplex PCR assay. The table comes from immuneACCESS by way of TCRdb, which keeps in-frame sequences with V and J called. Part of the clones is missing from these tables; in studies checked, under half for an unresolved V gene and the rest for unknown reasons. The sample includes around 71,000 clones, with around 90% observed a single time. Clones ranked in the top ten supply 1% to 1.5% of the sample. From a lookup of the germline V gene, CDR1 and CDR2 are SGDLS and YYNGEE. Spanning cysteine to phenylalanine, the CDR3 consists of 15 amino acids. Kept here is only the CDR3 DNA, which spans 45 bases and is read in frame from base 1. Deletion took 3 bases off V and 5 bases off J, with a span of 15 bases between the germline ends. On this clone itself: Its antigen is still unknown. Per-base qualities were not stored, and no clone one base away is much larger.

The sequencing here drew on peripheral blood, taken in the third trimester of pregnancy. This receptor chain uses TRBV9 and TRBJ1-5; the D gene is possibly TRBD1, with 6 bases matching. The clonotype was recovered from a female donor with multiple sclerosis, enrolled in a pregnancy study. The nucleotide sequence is TGTGCCAGCAGCGCGGACCGGGACACCGATCAGCCCCAGCATTTT. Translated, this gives CASSADRDTDQPQHF.